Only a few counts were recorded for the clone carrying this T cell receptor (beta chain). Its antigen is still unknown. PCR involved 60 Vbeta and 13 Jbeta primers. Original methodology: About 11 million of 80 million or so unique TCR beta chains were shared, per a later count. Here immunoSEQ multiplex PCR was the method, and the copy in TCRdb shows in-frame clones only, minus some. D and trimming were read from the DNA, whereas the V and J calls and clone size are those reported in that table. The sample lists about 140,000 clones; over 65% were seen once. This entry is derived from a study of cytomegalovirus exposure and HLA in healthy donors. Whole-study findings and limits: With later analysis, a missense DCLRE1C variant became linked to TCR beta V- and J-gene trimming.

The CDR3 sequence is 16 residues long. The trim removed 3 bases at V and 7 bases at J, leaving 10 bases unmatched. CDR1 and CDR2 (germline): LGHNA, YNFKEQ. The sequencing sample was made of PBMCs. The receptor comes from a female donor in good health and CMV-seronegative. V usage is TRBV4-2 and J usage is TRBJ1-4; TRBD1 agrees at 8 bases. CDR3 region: CASSQARTGGGEKLFF. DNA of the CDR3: TGTGCCAGCAGCCAGGCCCGTACAGGGGGTGGTGAAAAACTGTTTTTT.